This T cell receptor beta chain was captured by sequencing in a study of T cell responses to AZD1222 COVID-19 vaccine. J gave up 5 bases and V 4 bases, and 13 bases lay outside the gene matches. Germline loops: CDR1 LGHDT, CDR2 YNNKEL (reference sequence). This CDR3 comprises 17 residues. Some clones are missing from TCRdb's copy, which holds only in-frame ones; the method was immunoSEQ multiplex PCR. Of 150,000 or so clones listed, about nine tenths were seen once; the top ten hold 3.5% to 4%. Whether given at about 4 or about 12 weeks, second doses were pooled. Sequencing used peripheral blood, obtained 28 days after the second AZD1222 dose. The TCR comes from an adult who received the AZD1222 COVID-19 vaccine. The chain is built from TRBV3-1 (or the pseudogene TRBV3-2) and TRBJ1-5; 8 bases align to TRBD1. The CDR3 coding sequence is TGTGCCAGCAGCCCTTTCGACAGGGGAGGTCGGGATCAGCCCCAGCATTTT. Its protein is CASSPFDRGGRDQPQHF.